A single sample gave rise to the 16 T cell receptor beta chains below, sequenced in a study of blood T cells in healthy people across ages. Combining a sample-barcoded 5' primer with a J-beta primer mix, a second PCR ran for 7 to 11 cycles. MiXCR was run by TCRdb on the 5' RACE reads, yielding one entry per CDR3 protein. This sample has 1.5 million to 2 million distinct CDR3 sequences, with about 50% found just once. The material sequenced was blood. The receptors here all came from a woman between 40 and 55 years old in good health.

At least ten counts were recorded for this clonotype. The V and J genes are TRBV6-1 and TRBJ2-3; the D is unclear. V lost 2 bases to trimming and J lost 6 bases, with 6 bases between them. From germline, CDR1 is MNHNS and CDR2 SASEGT. CDR3 length equals 12 residues. The CDR3 region is CASSESGDTQYF. In nucleotides, the CDR3 is TGTGCCAGCAGTGAATCTGGGGATACGCAGTATTTT.

The V gene is TRBV5-6, the J gene TRBJ2-3; D possibly matches TRBD1 or TRBD2 (6 bases each). V was pared by 0 bases and J by 0 bases, with 20 bases between. Per germline, CDR1 SGHDT and CDR2 YYEEEE. The CDR3 has 19 amino acids. CDR3 nucleotide sequence: TGTGCCAGCAGCTTGGTGTTCGGGGGCGTCGGCCCTAGCACAGATACGCAGTATTTT. Encoded protein: CASSLVFGGVGPSTDTQYF. Together with reference TRBV5-6 and TRBJ2-3, the CDR3 gives the full variable domain: DAGVTQSPTHLIKTRGQQVTLRCSPKSGHDTVSWYQQALGQGPQFIFQYYEEEERQRGNFPDRFSGHQFPNYSSELNVNALLLGDSALYLCASSLVFGGVGPSTDTQYFGPGTRLTVL.

The rearrangement joins TRBV28 to TRBJ2-5; 12 bases map to TRBD2. V was clipped by 7 bases and J by 11 bases; unmatched bases: 17. Germline V gene data show CDR1 as MDHEN and CDR2 as SYDVKM. The CDR3 has 16 residues. CDR3 residues: CASNLSPSGGAYEQYF. CDR3 sequence (DNA): TGTGCCAGCAACTTATCACCTAGCGGGGGGGCCTATGAGCAGTACTTC. Filled out from reference TRBV28 and TRBJ2-5, the complete variable domain reads DVKVTQSSRYLVKRTGEKVFLECVQDMDHENMFWYRQDPGLGLRLIYFSYDVKMKEKGDIPEGYSVSREKKERFSLILESASTNQTSMYLCASNLSPSGGAYEQYFGPGTRLLVL.

As for this clonotype: A much larger clone is a single base away; this may be a read error. The chain uses TRBV10-3 and TRBJ2-1, with TRBD2 matching over 7 bases. Germline V lookup: CDR1 ENHRY, CDR2 SYGVKD. CDR3 length: 14 amino acids. This chain's CDR3 is CAISLGEGRNERFF. The CDR3 nucleotides read TGTGCCATCAGCCTCGGGGAGGGAAGGAATGAGCGGTTCTTC.

The gene calls are TRBV7-2 and TRBJ2-4; no clear D gene. Looked up from germline, CDR1 is SGHTA and CDR2 is FQGNSA. The CDR3 has 13 amino acids. Trimming left V 0 bases short and J 13 bases short, with 13 bases between. CDR3 in amino acids: CASSLAGSGEQYF. For the CDR3, the DNA is TGTGCCAGCAGCTTAGCAGGGTCTGGAGAGCAGTACTTC. The full variable domain, its missing parts supplied by reference TRBV7-2 and TRBJ2-4, is GAGVSQSPSNKVTEKGKDVELRCDPISGHTALYWYRQSLGQGLEFLIYFQGNSAPDKSGLPSDRFSAERTGGSVSTLTIQRTQQEDSAVYLCASSLAGSGEQYFGAGTRLSVL.

This clonotype turned up a few times. The chain employs TRBV4-1 and TRBJ2-7; possibly TRBD1 or TRBD2 for D (5 bases each). The CDR3 covers 14 residues. Germline CDR1 is MGHRA and CDR2 is YSYEKL. V was cut by 0 bases and J by 4 bases, with 10 bases left in between. CDR3 loop: CASSQDVGGYEQYF. The CDR3 DNA reads as TGCGCCAGCAGCCAAGATGTTGGGGGTTACGAGCAGTACTTC.

V is TRBV3-1 and J is TRBJ2-5; D unresolved. The CDR3 loop spans 18 amino acids. Germline lookup yields CDR1 LGHDT and CDR2 YNNKEL (reference sequence). V was shortened by 2 bases and J by 0 bases, with 19 bases between the two germline ends. CDR3 sequence reads: CASSQLFPPDKNQETQYF. CDR3 in DNA: TGTGCCAGCAGCCAACTCTTTCCCCCAGACAAGAACCAAGAGACCCAGTACTTC.

This rearrangement joins TRBV20-1 to TRBJ2-3; TRBD2 agrees at 9 bases. CDR1 DFQATT and CDR2 SNEGSKA come from the germline V gene (reference sequence). The CDR3 totals 15 residues. J lost 1 base, V lost 6 bases, and 8 bases had no gene match. CDR3 sequence reads: CSAGPASGGTDTQYF. The CDR3, as DNA: TGCAGTGCAGGTCCGGCTAGCGGGGGCACAGATACGCAGTATTTT.

The genes are TRBV6-2 or TRBV6-3 and TRBJ2-5; 7 bases are shared with TRBD1. The DNA end is a closer match to TRBJ2-7, so the J assignment may be wrong. This CDR3 contains 13 residues. CDR1 MNHEY and CDR2 SVGEGT come from the germline V gene. CDR3 loop: CASSYDRVDEQYF. CDR3 nucleotides: TGTGCCAGCAGTTACGACAGGGTAGACGAGCAGTACTTC.

The rearrangement uses TRBV20-1 and TRBJ1-1, with D possibly matching TRBD1 (6 bases). Per germline, CDR1 DFQATT and CDR2 SNEGSKA (reference sequence). This CDR3 spans 17 amino acids. Trimming stripped 0 bases from V and 2 bases from J, with 19 bases between. CDR3 sequence reads: CSARDWSRGLVNTEAFF. The CDR3 DNA reads TGCAGTGCTAGAGATTGGAGTAGGGGGTTGGTAAACACTGAAGCTTTCTTT.

V and J are TRBV4-2 and TRBJ2-1; D assignment may be TRBD1 or TRBD2 (5 bases each). Between the trimmed V and J ends, which lost 4 bases and 5 bases, there was a span of 15 bases. This CDR3 spans 15 amino acids. CDR1 LGHNA and CDR2 YNFKEQ come from the germline V gene. The DNA for the CDR3 is TGTGCCAGCAGCCGTGGGACGTCTATTGACAATGAGCAGTTCTTC. This codes for CASSRGTSIDNEQFF.

This clonotype has only a few counts. The J gene is TRBJ2-7, the V gene TRBV4-2, with D possibly being TRBD2 (5 bases). Germline CDR1 reads LGHNA; CDR2 reads YNFKEQ. Trimming removed 2 bases at V and 2 bases at J, with 13 bases between. The length of the CDR3 is 15 residues. The CDR3 region has the DNA TGTGCCAGCAGCCAAAGCACTCTAGCTACCTACGAGCAGTACTTC. Translated: CASSQSTLATYEQYF.

This clonotype came up a few times. This chain uses TRBV7-6 with TRBJ1-2; TRBD1 might be the D (5 bases). This CDR3 has 16 amino acids. V lost 6 bases to trimming and J lost 4 bases, with 21 bases between them. Germline lookup yields CDR1 SGHVS and CDR2 FNYEAQ. The CDR3 nucleotides read TGTGCCAGCAGTCGCGACCCCCCCGGGGGGGGCTATGGCTACACCTTC. Translating gives CASSRDPPGGGYGYTF.

This clonotype was seen a handful of times. J is TRBJ2-5 and V is TRBV25-1, with a possible D match to TRBD1 (5 bases). V was clipped by 7 bases and J by 2 bases, with 14 bases between them. The CDR3 consists of 14 residues. Germline CDR1 is MGHDK and CDR2 is SYGVNS. The CDR3 DNA reads as TGTGCCAGCAAGCCCCCGACAGAACAAGAGACCCAGTACTTC. This translates into CASKPPTEQETQYF.

The rearrangement joins TRBV20-1 to TRBJ2-1; D not certain. Germline CDR1 DFQATT, CDR2 SNEGSKA (reference sequence). The CDR3 has 13 residues. V was cut by 0 bases and J by 8 bases, with 11 bases left in between. The CDR3 nucleotides are TGCAGTGCTAGAGAGGGCAGGTACCATGAGCAGTTCTTC. Its protein product is CSAREGRYHEQFF.

As for this clonotype: One end of the junction varies from germline; a read error may be responsible. The chain links TRBV6-6 to TRBJ2-7, with a weak D call TRBD2 (5 bases). CDR1 MNHNY and CDR2 SVGAGI come from the germline V gene (reference sequence). The CDR3 length is 12 residues. In DNA form, the CDR3 reads TGTACCAGCAGTTACTCGGGGTACGAGCAGTACTTC. Amino acid sequence: CTSSYSGYEQYF.